Presented here are 2 T cell receptor beta chains from one specimen sequenced in a study of response to subunit inactivated influenza vaccine. MiXCR was run by TCRdb on the RT-PCR reads, yielding one entry per CDR3 protein. The sample includes roughly 650,000 distinct CDR3 sequences, about 14% of them seen just once. This specimen consisted of PBMCs from blood, obtained about 14 days before vaccination. These receptors originate from a man aged 50-59 years who received an inactivated influenza vaccine.

In this sample, this clonotype turned up a few times. CDR3 sequence (DNA): TGCAGTGCTAGATGGGACAGGGACCACGAGCAGTACTTC. Translated, it gives CSARWDRDHEQYF. The gene calls are TRBV20-1 and TRBJ2-7; 9 nucleotides match TRBD1. V was pared by 2 bases and J by 5 bases, with 4 bases of the junction left unmatched. CDR1 is DFQATT, CDR2 SNEGSKA, per germline (reference sequence). The CDR3 loop spans 13 amino acids.

This clonotype was counted only a few times. This rearrangement joins TRBV6-2 or TRBV6-3 to TRBJ2-3, with 8 bases aligning to TRBD1. Germline V gene lookup returns CDR1 MNHEY and CDR2 SVGEGT. V trimming: 2 bases; J trimming: 3 bases; junction bases outside the gene matches: 4. The CDR3 is made up of 15 amino acids. DNA of the CDR3: TGTGCCAGCAGTTACGCTAGGACAGGGACAGATACGCAGTATTTT. As protein: CASSYARTGTDTQYF.